Here is one TCR beta chain with its context. The antigen remains undetermined. Using immunoSEQ multiplex PCR, the repertoire was profiled, and TCRdb retains in-frame clones only, with some absent. The sample holds about 90,000 clones, approximately 91% seen once. This sample is part of a study of OX40 agonist ivuxolimab in advanced cancers. Whole-study context: An agonistic anti-OX40 (CD134) antibody, ivuxolimab, was used to treat the patients. The study gave patients intravenous ivuxolimab at 0.01 to 10 mg/kg every 2 weeks. Study results and limitations: Undetermined was the antigen specificity of the expanded peripheral T cells.

Trimming cost V 6 bases and J 3 bases; bases outside gene matches: 8. Germline V gives CDR1 ENHRY, CDR2 SYGVKD. The CDR3 is 15 amino acids. Patients had blood sampled at baseline and again on cycle 4 day 1 and cycle 7 day 1. The sample in question was CD4+ or CD8+ T cells sorted from blood, obtained in a trial of the OX40 agonist ivuxolimab. The rearrangement links TRBV10-3 to TRBJ2-1; TRBD2 agrees at 7 bases. The clonotype comes from an adult with an advanced solid tumor such as melanoma, head and neck, liver or kidney cancer. The chain's CDR3 is CAISSGTVNYNEQFF. DNA for the CDR3: TGTGCCATCAGCAGCGGGACTGTAAACTACAATGAGCAGTTCTTC.